The source of this T cell receptor beta chain is a study of T cell responses to AZD1222 COVID-19 vaccine (dated by TCRdb to the early 2020s). About the investigation overall: A total of approximately 250 trial participants underwent TCR sequencing, of whom about 210 had received two doses of AZD1222 and roughly 26 had received two doses of the MenACWY control vaccine. Trial participants were enrolled by age into subgroups of 18-55, 56-69 and 70-plus years, and around 140, 26 and 57 TCR-sequenced participants, respectively, were included in these subgroups.

About this clone itself: It lacks a known antigen. Base qualities are not recorded, but no much larger clone differs from it by a single base.

On the study overall, not on this receptor specifically: Reportedly, almost half of the unique spike-specific TCRs recognized epitopes lying outside the regions that are mutated in the B.1.351 and B.1.1.7 variants. After two AZD1222 doses, both the breadth and the depth of spike-specific TCRs were significantly higher than at day 0 and than in MenACWY recipients. Because no samples from the day 14 peak response were available, repertoires could be characterized only after the peak T cell response. The vaccine-associated CD4 TCRs covered the entire spike protein, and the dominant responses fell in regions 160-218 and 743-854. Most participants were white British and females outnumbered males, and the authors suggested that clonal diversity may have been underestimated. In the small 56-69-year group, the increase in depth fell short of significance, most likely because of low power. Only five to seven AZD1222 recipients were SARS-CoV-2 seropositive at baseline, limiting conclusions about previously exposed vaccinees.

The CDR3 regions of human TCRbeta chains were analyzed by immunosequencing. Turning to the authors' computational methods: Repertoire TCRs were matched against a reference library of SARS-CoV-2-specific TCRs generated with the MIRA antigen-specificity platform. Breadth meant the fraction of unique TCRs that were SARS-CoV-2-associated, whereas depth meant the fraction of total T cells that were SARS-CoV-2-associated. Each spike-specific TCR was assigned to its reactive spike region and to a CD4 or CD8 class using the MIRA data. Log10-transformed breadth and depth values were compared by one-way ANOVA with Sidak's multiple comparisons tests. Sourced from immuneACCESS, this table was stored by TCRdb with only in-frame sequences that have V and J called. A share of the clones is absent; for the studies checked, an unresolved V gene accounts for under half, and the remainder has no known explanation. V and J calls and clone size are given by that table; D and trimming were obtained from the DNA. The table for this sample lists over 200,000 clones; approximately 94% of them were counted only once. Jointly, the top ten make up around 1.7% of the sample.

Reading from cysteine to phenylalanine, the CDR3 counts 16 amino acids. The kept DNA is CDR3 alone, 48 bases in frame from the first base. The CDR1 and CDR2 encoded by the germline V gene are KGHSH and LQKENI. Cut back by 3 bases and 3 bases, the V and J ends lie 17 bases apart. The time point tag for this specimen amounts to: about 28 days (+/-7) after the second vaccine dose. The treatment or condition label on this specimen signifies: meningococcal conjugate vaccine given as trial control. The vaccinee samples were drawn from two UK trials, COV001 and COV002, one of which was a single-blind randomized controlled phase 2/3 trial testing AZD1222 (ChAdOx1 nCoV-19) in healthy adults. For TCRbeta chain sequencing, PBMC samples from trial participants were taken at day 0 and at day 28 after the second dose.

This specimen consisted of peripheral blood, obtained 28 days after the second dose of the MenACWY control vaccine. The chain joins TRBV18 to TRBJ1-1; there is no confident call for the D gene. The receptor was isolated from an adult who received the MenACWY meningococcal vaccine as a control. The CDR3 protein: CASSPGFGMADTEAFF. The sequenced DNA is TGTGCCAGCTCACCGGGATTTGGGATGGCTGACACTGAAGCTTTCTTT.